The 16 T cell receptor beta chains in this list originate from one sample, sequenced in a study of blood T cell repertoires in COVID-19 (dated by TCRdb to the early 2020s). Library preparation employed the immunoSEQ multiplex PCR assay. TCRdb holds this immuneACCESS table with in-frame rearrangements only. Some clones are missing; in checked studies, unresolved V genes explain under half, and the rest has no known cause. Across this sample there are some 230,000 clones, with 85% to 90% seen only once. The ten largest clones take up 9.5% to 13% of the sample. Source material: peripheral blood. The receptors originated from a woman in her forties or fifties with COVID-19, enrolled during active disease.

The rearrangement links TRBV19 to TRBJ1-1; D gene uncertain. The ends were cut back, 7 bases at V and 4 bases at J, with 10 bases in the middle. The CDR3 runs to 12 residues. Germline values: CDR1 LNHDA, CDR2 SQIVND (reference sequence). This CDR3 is CASKREATEAFF. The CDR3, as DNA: TGTGCCAGTAAAAGGGAGGCCACTGAAGCTTTCTTT.

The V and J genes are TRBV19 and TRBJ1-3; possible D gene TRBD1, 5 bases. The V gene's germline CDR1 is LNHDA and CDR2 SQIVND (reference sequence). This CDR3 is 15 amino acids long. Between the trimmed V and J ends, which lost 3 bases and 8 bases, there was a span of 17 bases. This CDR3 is CASSITTGLTDTIYF. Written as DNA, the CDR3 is TGTGCCAGTAGTATTACAACGGGACTAACGGACACCATATATTTT.

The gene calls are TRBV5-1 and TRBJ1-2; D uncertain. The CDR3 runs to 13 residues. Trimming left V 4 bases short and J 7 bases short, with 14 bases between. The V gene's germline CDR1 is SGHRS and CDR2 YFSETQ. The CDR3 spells CASSLTVQSGYTF. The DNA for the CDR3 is TGCGCCAGCAGCCTGACGGTACAGAGTGGCTACACCTTC. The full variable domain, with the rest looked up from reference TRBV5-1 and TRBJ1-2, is KAGVTQTPRYLIKTRGQQVTLSCSPISGHRSVSWYQQTPGQGLQFLFEYFSETQRNKGNFPGRFSGRQFSNSRSEMNVSTLELGDSALYLCASSLTVQSGYTFGSGTRLTVV.

The CDR3 DNA sequence: TGTGCCAGCAGCTTGTTCGGGGGGTTCTACAATGAGCAGTTCTTC. It yields the protein CASSLFGGFYNEQFF. The V and J genes are TRBV5-6 and TRBJ2-1; 7 nucleotides agree with TRBD2. Germline V gives CDR1 SGHDT, CDR2 YYEEEE. The CDR3 length is 15 residues. V lost 1 base, J lost 3 bases, and 4 bases stayed unmatched.

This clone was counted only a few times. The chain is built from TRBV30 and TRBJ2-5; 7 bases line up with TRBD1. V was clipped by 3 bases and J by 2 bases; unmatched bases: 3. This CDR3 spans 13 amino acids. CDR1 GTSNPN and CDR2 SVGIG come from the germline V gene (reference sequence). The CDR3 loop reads CAWRDREQETQYF. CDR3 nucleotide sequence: TGTGCCTGGAGAGACAGGGAACAAGAGACCCAGTACTTC. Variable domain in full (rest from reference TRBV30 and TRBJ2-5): SQTIHQWPATLVQPVGSPLSLECTVEGTSNPNLYWYRQAAGRGLQLLFYSVGIGQISSEVPQNLSASRPQDRQFILSSKKLLLSDSGFYLCAWRDREQETQYFGPGTRLLVL.

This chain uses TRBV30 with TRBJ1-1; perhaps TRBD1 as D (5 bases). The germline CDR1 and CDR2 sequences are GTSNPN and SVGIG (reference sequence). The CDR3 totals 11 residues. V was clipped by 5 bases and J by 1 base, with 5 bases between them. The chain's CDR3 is CAWQGNTEAFF. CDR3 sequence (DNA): TGTGCCTGGCAGGGGAACACTGAAGCTTTCTTT.

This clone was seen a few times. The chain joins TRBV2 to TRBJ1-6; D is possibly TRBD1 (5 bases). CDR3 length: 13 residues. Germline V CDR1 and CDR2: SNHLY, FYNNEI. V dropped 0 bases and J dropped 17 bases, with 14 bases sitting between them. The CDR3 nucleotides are TGTGCCAGCAGTGAAGCGCTTAGACAGCCGGTCCACTTT. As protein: CASSEALRQPVHF.

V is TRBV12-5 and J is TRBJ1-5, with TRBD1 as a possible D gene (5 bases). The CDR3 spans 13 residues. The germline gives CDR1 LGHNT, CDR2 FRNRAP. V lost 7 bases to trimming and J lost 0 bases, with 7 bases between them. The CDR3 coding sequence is TGTGCTAGTGTTCAGGGTAGCAATCAGCCCCAGCATTTT. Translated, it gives CASVQGSNQPQHF.

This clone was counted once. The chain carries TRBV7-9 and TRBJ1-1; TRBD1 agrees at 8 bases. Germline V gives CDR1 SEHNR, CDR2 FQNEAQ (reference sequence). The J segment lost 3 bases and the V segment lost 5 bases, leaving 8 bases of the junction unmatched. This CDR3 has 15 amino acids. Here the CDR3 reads CASSPGQGADTEAFF. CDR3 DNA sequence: TGTGCCAGCAGCCCTGGACAGGGCGCGGACACTGAAGCTTTCTTT.

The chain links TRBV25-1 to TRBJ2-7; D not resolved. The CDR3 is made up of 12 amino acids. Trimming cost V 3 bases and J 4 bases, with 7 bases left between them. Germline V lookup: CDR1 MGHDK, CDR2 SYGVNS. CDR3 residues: CASSEATYEQYV. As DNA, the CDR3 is TGTGCCAGCAGTGAGGCCACGTACGAGCAGTACGTC.

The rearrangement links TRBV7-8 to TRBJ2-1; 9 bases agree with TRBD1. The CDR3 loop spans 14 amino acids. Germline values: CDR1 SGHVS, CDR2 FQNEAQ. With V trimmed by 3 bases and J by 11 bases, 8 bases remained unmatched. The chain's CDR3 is CASSFTGGGWKQFF. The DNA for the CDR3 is TGTGCCAGCAGCTTTACAGGGGGCGGATGGAAGCAGTTCTTC.

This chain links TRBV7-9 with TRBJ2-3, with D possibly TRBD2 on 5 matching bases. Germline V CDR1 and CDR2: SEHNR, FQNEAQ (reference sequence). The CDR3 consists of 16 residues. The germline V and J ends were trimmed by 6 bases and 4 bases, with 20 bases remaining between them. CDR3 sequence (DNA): TGTGCCAGCAGTTACTTGACGGATTGGACTTCAGATACGCAGTATTTT. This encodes CASSYLTDWTSDTQYF.

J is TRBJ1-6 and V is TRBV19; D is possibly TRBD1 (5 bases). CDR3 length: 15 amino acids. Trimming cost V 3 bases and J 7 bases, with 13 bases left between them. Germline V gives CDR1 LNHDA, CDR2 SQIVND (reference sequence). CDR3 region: CASSIGSGGNSPLHF. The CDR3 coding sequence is TGTGCCAGTAGTATCGGTTCGGGGGGGAATTCACCCCTCCACTTT. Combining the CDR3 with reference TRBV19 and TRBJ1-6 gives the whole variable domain DGGITQSPKYLFRKEGQNVTLSCEQNLNHDAMYWYRQDPGQGLRLIYYSQIVNDFQKGDIAEGYSVSREKKESFPLTVTSAQKNPTAFYLCASSIGSGGNSPLHFGNGTRLTVT.

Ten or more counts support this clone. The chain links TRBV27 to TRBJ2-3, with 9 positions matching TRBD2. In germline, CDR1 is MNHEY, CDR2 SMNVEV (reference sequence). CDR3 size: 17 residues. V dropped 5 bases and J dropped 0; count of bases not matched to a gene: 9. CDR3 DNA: TGTGCCAGCAGTCCCTTTTTAGCGGGGGCGAGCACAGATACGCAGTATTTT. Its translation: CASSPFLAGASTDTQYF.

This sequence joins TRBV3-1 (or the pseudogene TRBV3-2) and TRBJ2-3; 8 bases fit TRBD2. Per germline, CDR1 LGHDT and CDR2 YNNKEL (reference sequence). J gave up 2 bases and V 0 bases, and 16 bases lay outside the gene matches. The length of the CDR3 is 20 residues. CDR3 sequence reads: CASSQEKAGADISYTDTQYF. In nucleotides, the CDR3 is TGTGCCAGCAGCCAAGAAAAAGCGGGGGCCGACATTTCCTACACAGATACGCAGTATTTT.

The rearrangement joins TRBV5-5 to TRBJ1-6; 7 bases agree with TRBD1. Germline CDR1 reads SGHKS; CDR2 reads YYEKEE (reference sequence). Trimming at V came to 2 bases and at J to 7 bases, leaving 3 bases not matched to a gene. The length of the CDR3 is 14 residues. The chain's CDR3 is CASSFPGGNSPLHF. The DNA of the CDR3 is TGTGCCAGCAGCTTCCCAGGGGGAAATTCACCCCTCCACTTT.